The entry below describes one TCR beta chain. The antigen is unknown. These data originate in a study of T cell repertoires in cytomegalovirus infection. Study overall: It was recently identified HLA-C-restricted and well-studied HLA-B-restricted CMV epitopes that the study used. Based on public TCR beta signatures, there were indications of CMV infection and of a matching HLA type. Whole-study results and caveats: Totalled public TCR beta family frequency picked out people who carried CMV plus the relevant HLA. HLA-C-restricted CMV clonotypes gave the most frequent clonotype in two of eight donors.

Each CDR3 protein is one row after TCRdb ran MiXCR on the reads. The sample has approximately 910,000 distinct CDR3 sequences, 30% to 40% seen once. The trim removed 1 base at V and 0 bases at J, leaving 3 bases unmatched. The germline V gene has CDR1 SGDLS and CDR2 YYNGEE. The CDR3 totals 15 residues. The receptor comes from a human donor in good health (CMV status not recorded). Some clones in this sample may be carry-over from other donors' samples. The V gene is TRBV9, the J gene TRBJ1-1; 7 bases align to TRBD1. The starting material was cultured CD8+ T cells from PBMCs, obtained from culture after CMV antigen stimulation. The CDR3 DNA follows: TGTGCCAGCAGCGTAACAGGGGCGATGAACACTGAAGCTTTCTTT. Residues: CASSVTGAMNTEAFF.